This T cell receptor (beta chain) emerged from a study of shared clonotypes between healthy human individuals. The table came from immunoSEQ multiplex PCR; TCRdb's copy has only in-frame clones and leaves some out. There are hundreds of thousands of clones in the sample; 95% to 96% occur only once, and 0.095% to 0.13% lies in the top ten. Naive CD8 cells lacked CD45RO, underwent positive selection for CCR7 and left out terminally differentiated effector memory CD45RA+ cells. This TCR was recovered from a woman younger than 45 in good health. Sequencing input: naive CD8+ T cells sorted from blood.

The CDR3 DNA follows: TGTGCCTGGAGGGGGGAGATCTATGGCTACACCTTC. Translation gives CAWRGEIYGYTF. The chain carries TRBV30 and TRBJ1-2; D might be TRBD1 (5 bases). V dropped 3 bases and J dropped 4 bases, with 9 bases sitting between them. The germline V gene has CDR1 GTSNPN and CDR2 SVGIG (reference sequence). The CDR3 has 12 amino acids.